One sample yielded the 13 T cell receptor beta chains listed below, sequenced in a study of T cell responses to AZD1222 COVID-19 vaccine. The table came from immunoSEQ multiplex PCR; TCRdb's copy has only in-frame clones and leaves some out. The data show more than 150,000 clones, 88% seen once. The sample was peripheral blood, taken on day 0 of AZD1222 vaccination. These receptors all come from an adult in good health.

This chain connects TRBV30 to TRBJ2-3; unclear D gene. With 0 bases removed from V and 0 bases from J, the gap between germline ends came to 10 bases. Germline V gives CDR1 GTSNPN, CDR2 SVGIG (reference sequence). CDR3 length equals 15 residues. The CDR3 spells CAWSVNPTSTDTQYF. The CDR3 DNA sequence: TGTGCCTGGAGTGTAAACCCAACTAGCACAGATACGCAGTATTTT.

The chain joins TRBV15 to TRBJ2-7; D perhaps matches TRBD1 (6 bases). Looked up from germline, CDR1 is LNHNV and CDR2 is YYDKDF (reference sequence). Trimming removed 4 bases from V and 2 bases from J, with 15 bases in between. This CDR3 spans 15 amino acids. The chain's CDR3 is CATSKYRAGTYEQYF. CDR3 nucleotide sequence: TGTGCCACCAGCAAATACAGGGCAGGGACCTACGAGCAGTACTTC.

The chain is built from TRBV10-1 and TRBJ2-3; D may be TRBD1 or TRBD2 (5 bases each). This CDR3 spans 15 amino acids. V lost 0 bases and J 4 bases, leaving 11 bases between the germline ends. The germline V gene encodes CDR1 WNHNN and CDR2 SYGVQD (reference sequence). DNA for the CDR3: TGCGCCAGCAGTGAGTCCTACCTGGGGGCAGATACGCAGTATTTT. Its translation is CASSESYLGADTQYF.

J is TRBJ2-1 and V is TRBV7-3; TRBD2 agrees at 9 bases. Germline CDR1 is SGHTA and CDR2 is FQGTGA. CDR3 length equals 17 residues. J lost 7 bases, V lost 2 bases, and 12 bases had no gene match. This CDR3 reads CASSLGMGWREGNEQFF. The CDR3 nucleotides are TGTGCCAGCAGCTTAGGGATGGGCTGGCGGGAGGGGAATGAGCAGTTCTTC.

This clone was found a few times. The V and J genes are TRBV15 and TRBJ2-3; the D gene is possibly TRBD1 (5 bases). The CDR3 covers 15 residues. The V end lost 5 bases, the J end lost 0 bases, and 12 bases lay between the germline ends. From germline, CDR1 is LNHNV and CDR2 YYDKDF (reference sequence). CDR3 nucleotides: TGTGCCACCAGCGTTCGACAGTTCAGCACAGATACGCAGTATTTT. Amino acid sequence: CATSVRQFSTDTQYF.

V and J are TRBV6-2 or TRBV6-3 and TRBJ1-4; D unresolved. Trimming stripped 2 bases from V and 5 bases from J, with 3 bases between. The CDR3 consists of 12 residues. Per germline, CDR1 MNHEY and CDR2 SVGEGT. The CDR3 coding sequence is TGTGCCAGCAGTTACGGGAATGAAAAACTGTTTTTT. Its translation: CASSYGNEKLFF.

The genes are TRBV20-1 and TRBJ1-1, with unresolved D. Germline V gene sequence: CDR1 DFQATT, CDR2 SNEGSKA (reference sequence). Deletions cut 4 bases from V and 1 base from J, with 4 bases between. This CDR3 has 11 amino acids. The CDR3 sequence is CSATANTEAFF. The CDR3 DNA follows: TGCAGTGCTACAGCGAACACTGAAGCTTTCTTT.

This chain joins TRBV6-1 and TRBJ1-5; D not certain. Per the germline V gene, CDR1 is MNHNS and CDR2 is SASEGT. Trimming took 2 bases from V and 1 from J, leaving 9 bases between them. CDR3 length equals 15 residues. The CDR3 spells CASSEHRLSNQPQHF. The CDR3 DNA reads as TGTGCCAGCAGTGAACACAGACTAAGCAATCAGCCCCAGCATTTT.

The chain joins TRBV9 to TRBJ1-4; no clear D gene. The CDR3 contains 18 residues. Germline CDR1 SGDLS, CDR2 YYNGEE. V lost 0 bases and J lost 1, with 16 bases in between. CDR3 loop: CASSVDGGLSGTNEKLFF. The DNA of the CDR3 is TGTGCCAGCAGCGTAGATGGTGGGTTGAGTGGAACTAATGAAAAACTGTTTTTT. The whole variable domain, filled in from reference TRBV9 and TRBJ1-4, reads DSGVTQTPKHLITATGQRVTLRCSPRSGDLSVYWYQQSLDQGLQFLIQYYNGEERAKGNILERFSAQQFPDLHSELNLSSLELGDSALYFCASSVDGGLSGTNEKLFFGSGTQLSVL.

This chain uses TRBV30 with TRBJ2-3; D assignment may be TRBD1 or TRBD2 (6 bases each). CDR3 length equals 13 residues. Per the germline V gene, CDR1 is GTSNPN and CDR2 is SVGIG (reference sequence). The V and J ends lost 5 bases and 6 bases respectively, with 15 bases between them. The DNA for the CDR3 is TGTGCCTGGGGCTCCCAAGGGGGGGATACGCAGTATTTT. This codes for CAWGSQGGDTQYF.

The J gene is TRBJ2-1, the V gene TRBV27; D possibly uses TRBD1 or TRBD2 (5 bases each). The CDR3 runs 12 residues. The ends were cut back, 3 bases at V and 15 bases at J, with 15 bases in the middle. The germline CDR1 and CDR2 sequences are MNHEY and SMNVEV (reference sequence). CDR3 residues: CASSFPGTLWFF. For the CDR3, the DNA is TGTGCCAGCAGTTTCCCCGGGACCCTTTGGTTCTTC.

This clone has a handful of counts. At the DNA level, this CDR3 is encoded by other sequences in the same sample as well. The chain has TRBV3-1 (or the pseudogene TRBV3-2) and TRBJ1-6; D might be TRBD1 (5 bases). Trimming took 1 base from V and 10 from J, leaving 8 bases between them. Per germline, CDR1 LGHDT and CDR2 YNNKEL (reference sequence). This CDR3 region has 13 residues. CDR3 DNA: TGTGCCAGCAGCCAAGTAGGGGACTCACCCCTCCACTTT. It codes for CASSQVGDSPLHF.

The table lists this clone with a count of one. The V and J genes are TRBV11-2 and TRBJ2-5; no reliable D call. CDR3 length: 12 residues. CDR1 SGHAT and CDR2 FQNNGV come from the germline V gene. Trimming cost V 5 bases and J 4 bases, with 8 bases left between them. CDR3 in DNA: TGTGCCAGCAGCAGGGTCACAGAGACCCAGTACTTC. The encoded protein is CASSRVTETQYF.